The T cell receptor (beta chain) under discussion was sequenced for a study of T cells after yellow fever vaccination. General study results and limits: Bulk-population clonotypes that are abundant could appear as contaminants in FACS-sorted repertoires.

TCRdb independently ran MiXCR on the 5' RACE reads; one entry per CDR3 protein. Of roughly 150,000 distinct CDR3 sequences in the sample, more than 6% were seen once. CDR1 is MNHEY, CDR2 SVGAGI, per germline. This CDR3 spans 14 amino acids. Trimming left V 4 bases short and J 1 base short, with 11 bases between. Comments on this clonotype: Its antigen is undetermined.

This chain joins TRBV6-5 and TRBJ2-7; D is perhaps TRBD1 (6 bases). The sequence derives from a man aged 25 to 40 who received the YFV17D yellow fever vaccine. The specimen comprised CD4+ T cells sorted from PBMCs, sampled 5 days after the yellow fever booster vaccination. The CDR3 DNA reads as TGTGCCAGCAGTTCCTTAGGGGGATCCTACGAGCAGTACTTC. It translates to CASSSLGGSYEQYF.